This T cell receptor beta chain was sequenced in a study of blood T cell repertoires in COVID-19. The CDR3 is 15 residues long. Germline assignment: CDR1 MDHEN and CDR2 SYDVKM. Germline trimming cut 8 bases from V and 8 bases from J; bases unmatched to any gene: 12. Data came from immunoSEQ multiplex PCR; TCRdb stores just in-frame clones and leaves some out. The table lists about 250,000 clones, just over 85% of them singletons, with 15% in the top ten. This sequence was found in a man aged 18 to 30 who had recovered from COVID-19. Sequenced: PBMCs or T cells enriched from blood (not recorded which). The genes are TRBV28 and TRBJ2-1, with TRBD2 matching 10 bases. The CDR3 region has the DNA TGTGCCAGCGCCTCCGCGGCTAGCGGGAGCTATGAGCAGTTCTTC. Protein product: CASASAASGSYEQFF.